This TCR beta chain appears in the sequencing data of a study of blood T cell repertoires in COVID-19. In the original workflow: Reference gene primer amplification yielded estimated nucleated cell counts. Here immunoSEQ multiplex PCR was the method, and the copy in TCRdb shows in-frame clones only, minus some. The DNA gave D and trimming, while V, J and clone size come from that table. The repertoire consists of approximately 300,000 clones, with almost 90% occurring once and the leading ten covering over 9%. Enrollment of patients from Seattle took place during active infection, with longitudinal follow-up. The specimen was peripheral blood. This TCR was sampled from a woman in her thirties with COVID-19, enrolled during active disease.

CDR3 sequence: CASSPRRGGDEQYF. CDR3 bases: TGTGCCAGCTCACCACGGAGAGGAGGGGACGAGCAGTACTTC. The genes are TRBV18 and TRBJ2-7; possible D gene TRBD2, 6 bases. V was trimmed by 1 base and J by 5 bases, leaving 12 bases between them. There are 14 residues in the CDR3. Germline V lookup: CDR1 KGHSH, CDR2 LQKENI.